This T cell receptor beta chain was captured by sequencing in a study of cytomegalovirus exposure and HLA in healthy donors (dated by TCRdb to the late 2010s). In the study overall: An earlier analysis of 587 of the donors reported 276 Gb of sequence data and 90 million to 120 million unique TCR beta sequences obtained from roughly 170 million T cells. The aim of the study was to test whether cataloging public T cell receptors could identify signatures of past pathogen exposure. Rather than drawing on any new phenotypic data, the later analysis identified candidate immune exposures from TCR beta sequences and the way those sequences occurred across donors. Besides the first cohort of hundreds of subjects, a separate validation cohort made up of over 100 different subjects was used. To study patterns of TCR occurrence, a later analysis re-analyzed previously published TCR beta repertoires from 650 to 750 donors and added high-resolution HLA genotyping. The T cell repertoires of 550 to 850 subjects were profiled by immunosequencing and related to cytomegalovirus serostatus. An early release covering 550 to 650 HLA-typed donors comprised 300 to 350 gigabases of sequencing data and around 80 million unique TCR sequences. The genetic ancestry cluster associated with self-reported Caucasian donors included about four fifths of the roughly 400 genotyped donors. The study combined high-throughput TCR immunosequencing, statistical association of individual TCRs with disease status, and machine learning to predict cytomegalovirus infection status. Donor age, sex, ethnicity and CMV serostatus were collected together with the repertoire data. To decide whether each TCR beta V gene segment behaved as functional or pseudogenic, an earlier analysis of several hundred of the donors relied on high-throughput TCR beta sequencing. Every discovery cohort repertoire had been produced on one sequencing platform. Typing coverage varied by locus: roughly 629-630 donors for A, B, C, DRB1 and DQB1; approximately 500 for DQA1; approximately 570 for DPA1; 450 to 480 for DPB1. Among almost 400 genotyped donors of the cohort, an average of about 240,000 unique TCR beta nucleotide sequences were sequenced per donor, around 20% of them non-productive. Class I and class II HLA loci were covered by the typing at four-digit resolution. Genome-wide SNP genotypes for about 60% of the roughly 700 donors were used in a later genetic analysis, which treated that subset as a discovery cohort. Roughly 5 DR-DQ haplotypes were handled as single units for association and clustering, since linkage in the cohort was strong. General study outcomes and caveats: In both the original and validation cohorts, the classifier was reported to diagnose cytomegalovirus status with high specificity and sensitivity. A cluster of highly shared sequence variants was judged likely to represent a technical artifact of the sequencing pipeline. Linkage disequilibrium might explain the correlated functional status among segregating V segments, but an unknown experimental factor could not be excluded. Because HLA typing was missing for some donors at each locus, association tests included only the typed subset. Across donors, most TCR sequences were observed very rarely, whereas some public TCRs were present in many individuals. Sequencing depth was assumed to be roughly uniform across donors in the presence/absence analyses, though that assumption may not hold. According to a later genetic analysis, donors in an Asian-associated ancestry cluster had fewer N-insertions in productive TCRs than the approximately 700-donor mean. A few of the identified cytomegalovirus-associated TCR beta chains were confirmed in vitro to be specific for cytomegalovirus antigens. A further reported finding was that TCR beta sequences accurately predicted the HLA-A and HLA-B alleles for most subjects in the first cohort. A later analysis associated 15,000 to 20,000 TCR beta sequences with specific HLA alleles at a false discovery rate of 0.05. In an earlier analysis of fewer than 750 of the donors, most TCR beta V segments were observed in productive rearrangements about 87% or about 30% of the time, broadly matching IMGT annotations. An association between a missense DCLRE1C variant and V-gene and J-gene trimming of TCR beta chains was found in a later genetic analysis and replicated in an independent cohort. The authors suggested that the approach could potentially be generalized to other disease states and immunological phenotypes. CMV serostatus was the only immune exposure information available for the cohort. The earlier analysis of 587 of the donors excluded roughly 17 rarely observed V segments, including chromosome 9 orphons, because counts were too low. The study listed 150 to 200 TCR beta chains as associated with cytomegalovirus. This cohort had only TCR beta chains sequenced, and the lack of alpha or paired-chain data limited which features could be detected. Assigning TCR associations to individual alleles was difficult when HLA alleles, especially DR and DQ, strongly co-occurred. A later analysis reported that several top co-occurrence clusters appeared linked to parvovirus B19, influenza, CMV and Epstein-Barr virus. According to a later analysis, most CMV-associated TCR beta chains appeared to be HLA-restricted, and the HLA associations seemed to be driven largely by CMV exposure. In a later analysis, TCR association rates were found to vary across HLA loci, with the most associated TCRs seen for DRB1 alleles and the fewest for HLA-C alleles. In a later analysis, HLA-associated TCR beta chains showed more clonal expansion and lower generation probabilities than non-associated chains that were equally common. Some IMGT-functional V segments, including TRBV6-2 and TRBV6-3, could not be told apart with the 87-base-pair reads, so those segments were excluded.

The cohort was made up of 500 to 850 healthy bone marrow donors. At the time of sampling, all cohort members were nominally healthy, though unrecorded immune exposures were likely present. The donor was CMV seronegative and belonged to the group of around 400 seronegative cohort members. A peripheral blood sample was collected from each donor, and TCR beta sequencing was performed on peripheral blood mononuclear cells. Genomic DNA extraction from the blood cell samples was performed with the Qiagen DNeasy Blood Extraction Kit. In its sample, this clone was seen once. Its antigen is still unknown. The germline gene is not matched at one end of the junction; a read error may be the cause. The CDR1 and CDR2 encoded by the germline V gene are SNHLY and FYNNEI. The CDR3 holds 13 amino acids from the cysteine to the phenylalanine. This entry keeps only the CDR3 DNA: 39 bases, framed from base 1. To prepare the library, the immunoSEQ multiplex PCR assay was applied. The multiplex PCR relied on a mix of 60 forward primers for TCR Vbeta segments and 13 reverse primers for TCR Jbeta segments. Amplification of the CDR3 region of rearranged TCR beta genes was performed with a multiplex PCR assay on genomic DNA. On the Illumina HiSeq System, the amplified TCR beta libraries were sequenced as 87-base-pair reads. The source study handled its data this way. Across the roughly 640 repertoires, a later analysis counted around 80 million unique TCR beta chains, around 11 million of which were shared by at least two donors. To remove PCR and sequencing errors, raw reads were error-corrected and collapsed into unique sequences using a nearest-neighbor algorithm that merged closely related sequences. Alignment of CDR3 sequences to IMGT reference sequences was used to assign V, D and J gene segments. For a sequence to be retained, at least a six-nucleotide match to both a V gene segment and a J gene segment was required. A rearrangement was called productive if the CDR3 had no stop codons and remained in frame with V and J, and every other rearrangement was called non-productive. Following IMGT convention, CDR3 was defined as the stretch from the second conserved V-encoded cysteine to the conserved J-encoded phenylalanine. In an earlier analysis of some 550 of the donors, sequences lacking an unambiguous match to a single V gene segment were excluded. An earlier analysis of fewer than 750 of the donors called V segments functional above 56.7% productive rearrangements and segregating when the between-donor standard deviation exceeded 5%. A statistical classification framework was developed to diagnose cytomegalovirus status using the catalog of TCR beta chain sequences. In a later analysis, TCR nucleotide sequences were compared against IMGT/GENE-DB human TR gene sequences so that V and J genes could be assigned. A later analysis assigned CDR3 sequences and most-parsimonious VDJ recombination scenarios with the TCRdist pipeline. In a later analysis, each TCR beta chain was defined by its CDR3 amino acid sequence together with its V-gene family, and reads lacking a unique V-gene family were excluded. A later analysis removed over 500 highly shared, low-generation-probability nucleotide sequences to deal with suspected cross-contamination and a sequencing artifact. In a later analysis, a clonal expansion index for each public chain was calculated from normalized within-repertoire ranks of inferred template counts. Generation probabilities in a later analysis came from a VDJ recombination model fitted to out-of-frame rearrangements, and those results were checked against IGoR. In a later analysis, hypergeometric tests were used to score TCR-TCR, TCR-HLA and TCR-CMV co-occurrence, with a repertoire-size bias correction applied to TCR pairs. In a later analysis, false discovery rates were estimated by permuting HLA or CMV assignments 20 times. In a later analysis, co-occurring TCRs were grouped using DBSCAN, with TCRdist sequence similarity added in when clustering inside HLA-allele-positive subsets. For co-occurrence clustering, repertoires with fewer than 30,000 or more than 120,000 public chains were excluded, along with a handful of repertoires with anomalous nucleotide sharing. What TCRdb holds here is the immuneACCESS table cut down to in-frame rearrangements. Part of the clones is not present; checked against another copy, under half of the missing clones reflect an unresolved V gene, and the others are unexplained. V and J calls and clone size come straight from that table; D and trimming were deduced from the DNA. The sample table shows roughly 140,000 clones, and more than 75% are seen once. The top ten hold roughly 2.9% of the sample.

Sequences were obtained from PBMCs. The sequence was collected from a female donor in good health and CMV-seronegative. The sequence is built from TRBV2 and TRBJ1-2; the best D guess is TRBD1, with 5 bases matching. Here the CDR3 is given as CASSHSGDYGYPF. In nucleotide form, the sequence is TGTGCCAGCAGCCACTCGGGGGACTATGGCTACCCCTTC.